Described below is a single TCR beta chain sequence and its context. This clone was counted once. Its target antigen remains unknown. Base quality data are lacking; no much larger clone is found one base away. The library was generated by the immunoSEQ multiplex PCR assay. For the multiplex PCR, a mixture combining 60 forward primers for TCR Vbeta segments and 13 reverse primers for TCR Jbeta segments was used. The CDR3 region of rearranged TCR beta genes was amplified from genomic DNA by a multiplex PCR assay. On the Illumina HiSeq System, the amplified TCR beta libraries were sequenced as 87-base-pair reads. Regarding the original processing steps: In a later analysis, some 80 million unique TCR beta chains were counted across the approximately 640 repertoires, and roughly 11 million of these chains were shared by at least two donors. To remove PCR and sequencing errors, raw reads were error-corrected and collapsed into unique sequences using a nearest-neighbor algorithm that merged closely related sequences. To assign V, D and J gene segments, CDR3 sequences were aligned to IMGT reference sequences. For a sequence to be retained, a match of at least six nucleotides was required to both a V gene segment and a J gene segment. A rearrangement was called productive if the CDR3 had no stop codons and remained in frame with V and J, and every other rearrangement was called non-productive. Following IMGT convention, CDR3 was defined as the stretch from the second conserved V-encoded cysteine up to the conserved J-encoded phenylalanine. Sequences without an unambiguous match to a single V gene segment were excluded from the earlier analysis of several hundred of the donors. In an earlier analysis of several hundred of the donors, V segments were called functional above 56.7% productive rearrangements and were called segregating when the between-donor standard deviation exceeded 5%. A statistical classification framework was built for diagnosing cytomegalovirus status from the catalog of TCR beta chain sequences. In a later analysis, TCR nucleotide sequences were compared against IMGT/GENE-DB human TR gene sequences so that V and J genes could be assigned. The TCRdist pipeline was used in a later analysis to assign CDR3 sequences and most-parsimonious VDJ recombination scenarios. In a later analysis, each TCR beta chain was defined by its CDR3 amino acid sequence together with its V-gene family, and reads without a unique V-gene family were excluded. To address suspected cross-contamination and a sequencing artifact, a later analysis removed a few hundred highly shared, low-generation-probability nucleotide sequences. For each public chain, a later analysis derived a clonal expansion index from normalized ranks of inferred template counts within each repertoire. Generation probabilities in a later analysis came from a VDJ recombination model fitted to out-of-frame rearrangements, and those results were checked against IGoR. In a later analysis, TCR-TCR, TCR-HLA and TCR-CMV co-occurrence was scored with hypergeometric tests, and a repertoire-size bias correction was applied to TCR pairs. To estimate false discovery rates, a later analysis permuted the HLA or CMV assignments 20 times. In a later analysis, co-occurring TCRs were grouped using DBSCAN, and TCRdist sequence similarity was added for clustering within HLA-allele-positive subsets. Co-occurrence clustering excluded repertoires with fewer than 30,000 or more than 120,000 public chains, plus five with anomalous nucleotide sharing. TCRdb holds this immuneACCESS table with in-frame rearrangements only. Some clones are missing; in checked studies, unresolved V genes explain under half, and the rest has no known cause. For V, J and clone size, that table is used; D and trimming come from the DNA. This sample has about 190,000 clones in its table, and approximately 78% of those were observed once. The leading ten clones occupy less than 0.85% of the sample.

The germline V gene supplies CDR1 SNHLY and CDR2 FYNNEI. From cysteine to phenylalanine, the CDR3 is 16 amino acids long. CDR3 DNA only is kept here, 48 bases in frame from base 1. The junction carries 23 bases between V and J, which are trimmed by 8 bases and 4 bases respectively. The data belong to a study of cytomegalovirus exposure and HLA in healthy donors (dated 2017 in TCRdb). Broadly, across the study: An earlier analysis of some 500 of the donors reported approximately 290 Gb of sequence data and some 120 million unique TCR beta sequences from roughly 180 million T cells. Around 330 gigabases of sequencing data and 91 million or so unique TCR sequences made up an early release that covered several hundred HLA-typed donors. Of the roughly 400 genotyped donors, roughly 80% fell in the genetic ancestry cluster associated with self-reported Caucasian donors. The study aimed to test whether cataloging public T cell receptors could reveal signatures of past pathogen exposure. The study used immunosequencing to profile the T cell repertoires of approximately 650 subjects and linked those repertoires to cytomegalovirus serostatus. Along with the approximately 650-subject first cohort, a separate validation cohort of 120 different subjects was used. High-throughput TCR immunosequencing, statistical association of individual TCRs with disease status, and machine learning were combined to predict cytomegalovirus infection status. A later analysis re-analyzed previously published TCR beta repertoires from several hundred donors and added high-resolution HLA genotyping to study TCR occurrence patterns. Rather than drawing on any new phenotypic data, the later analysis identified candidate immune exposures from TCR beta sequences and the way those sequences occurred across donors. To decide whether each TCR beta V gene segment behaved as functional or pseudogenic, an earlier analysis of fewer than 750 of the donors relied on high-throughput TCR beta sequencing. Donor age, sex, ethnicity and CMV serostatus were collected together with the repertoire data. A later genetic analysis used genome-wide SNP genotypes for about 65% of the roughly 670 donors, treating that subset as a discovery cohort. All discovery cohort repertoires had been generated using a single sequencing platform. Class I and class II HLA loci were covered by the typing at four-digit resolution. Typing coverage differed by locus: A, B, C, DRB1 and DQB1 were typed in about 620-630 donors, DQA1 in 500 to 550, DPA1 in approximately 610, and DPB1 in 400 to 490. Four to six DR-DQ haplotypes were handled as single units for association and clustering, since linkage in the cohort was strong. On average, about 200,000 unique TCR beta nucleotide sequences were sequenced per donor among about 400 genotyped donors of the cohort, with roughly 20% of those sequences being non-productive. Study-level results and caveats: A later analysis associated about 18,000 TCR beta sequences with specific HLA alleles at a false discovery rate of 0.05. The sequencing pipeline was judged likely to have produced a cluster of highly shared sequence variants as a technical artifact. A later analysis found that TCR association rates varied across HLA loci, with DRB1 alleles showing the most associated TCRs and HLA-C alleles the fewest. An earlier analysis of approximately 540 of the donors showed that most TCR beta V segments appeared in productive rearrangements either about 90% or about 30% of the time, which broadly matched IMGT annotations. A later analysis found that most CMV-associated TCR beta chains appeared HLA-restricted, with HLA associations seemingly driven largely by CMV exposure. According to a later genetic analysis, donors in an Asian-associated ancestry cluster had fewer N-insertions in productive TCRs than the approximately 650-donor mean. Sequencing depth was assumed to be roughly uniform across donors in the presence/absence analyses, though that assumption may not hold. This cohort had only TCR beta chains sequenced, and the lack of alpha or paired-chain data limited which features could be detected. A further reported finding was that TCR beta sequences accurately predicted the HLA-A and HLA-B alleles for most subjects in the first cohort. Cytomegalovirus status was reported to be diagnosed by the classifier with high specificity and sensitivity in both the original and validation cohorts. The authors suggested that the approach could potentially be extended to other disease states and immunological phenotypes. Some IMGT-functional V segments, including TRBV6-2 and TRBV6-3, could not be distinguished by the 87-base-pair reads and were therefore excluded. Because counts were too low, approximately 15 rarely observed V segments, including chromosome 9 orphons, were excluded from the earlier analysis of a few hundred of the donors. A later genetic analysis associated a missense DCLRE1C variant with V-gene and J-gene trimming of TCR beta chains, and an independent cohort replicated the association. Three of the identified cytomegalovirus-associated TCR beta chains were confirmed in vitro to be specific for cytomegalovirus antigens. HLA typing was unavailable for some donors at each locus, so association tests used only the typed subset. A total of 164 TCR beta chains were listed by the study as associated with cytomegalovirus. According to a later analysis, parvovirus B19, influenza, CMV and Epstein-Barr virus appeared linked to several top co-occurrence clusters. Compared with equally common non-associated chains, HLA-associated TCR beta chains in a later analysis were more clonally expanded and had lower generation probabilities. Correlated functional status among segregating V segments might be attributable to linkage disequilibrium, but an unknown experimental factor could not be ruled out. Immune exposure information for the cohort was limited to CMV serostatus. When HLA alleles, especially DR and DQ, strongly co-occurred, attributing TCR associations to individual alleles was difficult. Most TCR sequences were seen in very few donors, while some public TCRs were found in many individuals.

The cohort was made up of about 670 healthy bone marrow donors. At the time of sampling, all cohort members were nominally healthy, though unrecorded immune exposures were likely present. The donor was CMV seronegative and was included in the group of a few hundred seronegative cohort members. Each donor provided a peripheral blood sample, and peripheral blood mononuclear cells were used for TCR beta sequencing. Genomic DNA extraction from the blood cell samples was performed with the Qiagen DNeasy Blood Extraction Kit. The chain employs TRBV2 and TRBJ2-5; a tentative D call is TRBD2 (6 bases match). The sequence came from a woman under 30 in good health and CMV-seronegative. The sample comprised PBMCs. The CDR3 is CASLLREDAGRETQYF. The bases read TGTGCCAGCTTGCTGCGGGAAGACGCAGGGCGAGAGACCCAGTACTTC. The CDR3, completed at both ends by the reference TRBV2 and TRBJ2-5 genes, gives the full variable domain EPEVTQTPSHQVTQMGQEVILRCVPISNHLYFYWYRQILGQKVEFLVSFYNNEISEKSEIFDDQFSVERPDGSNFTLKIRSTKLEDSAMYFCASLLREDAGRETQYFGPGTRLLVL.